These T cell receptor beta chains were read from a single sample in a study of Tregs in tolerant kidney transplant recipients. Only in-frame clones appear in the TCRdb table, and some are missing; sequencing was by immunoSEQ multiplex PCR. The data hold tens of thousands of clones, with 80% to 95% observed a single time. Sequencing was performed on CD4+ T cells from blood (PBMCs), taken 12 months after the transplant. These receptors were taken from a human patient who received a combined kidney and bone marrow transplant. Some T cells could come from the graft donor. Each CDR3 is given without its conserved first and last residue. Fields, in order: V gene, J gene, D gene, CDR3 protein. A D gene is named only where the DNA matches it firmly.

>TRBV5-5|TRBJ2-2|.
ASSLGLNTGELF
>TRBV6-5|TRBJ1-3|.
ASSSDSNSGNTIY
>TRBV7-8|TRBJ1-1|.
ASSLFRVATEAF
>TRBV5-1|TRBJ2-3|TRBD2
ASSLAGGAAADTQY
>TRBV12-5|TRBJ2-5|TRBD1
ASQGTASGETQY
>TRBV5-4|TRBJ2-7|TRBD2
ASSQPGLADREQY
>TRBV20-1|TRBJ2-3|.
SARNQDTQY
>TRBV7-3|TRBJ1-6|TRBD1
ASSLPIPCDRAHSPLH
>TRBV7-2|TRBJ1-2|TRBD1
ASSLAWGDRGHGYT
>TRBV19|TRBJ1-2|TRBD1
ASSRSRGRDEGGYT
>TRBV2|TRBJ1-3|TRBD1
ASSKQGSGNTIY
>TRBV20-1|TRBJ1-2|.
SARQGYGYT
>TRBV14|TRBJ2-3|TRBD2
ASSQWGIAGGLTDTQY
>TRBV6-4|TRBJ2-2|.
ASSVEDSITGELF
>TRBV2|TRBJ2-3|TRBD2
ASSEARPSGSDTQY
>TRBV28|TRBJ2-5|TRBD2
ASSALAGLVETQY
>TRBV7-3|TRBJ2-5|.
ASSLTSGGAETQY
>TRBV5-5|TRBJ2-7|TRBD2
ASSLLSQREFTSSYEQY
>TRBV29-1|TRBJ2-1|TRBD1
SVVTVGGQAYNEQF
>TRBV5-5|TRBJ1-4|.
ASSISQGIGYEKLF
>TRBV7-2|TRBJ2-7|.
ASSLVQGTLYEQY
>TRBV28|TRBJ1-3|.
ASSFQASRNTIY
>TRBV10-3|TRBJ2-3|.
AIQAAGQGTDTQY
>TRBV5-1|TRBJ2-7|TRBD1
ASSLNRGLYEQY
>TRBV19|TRBJ2-1|TRBD2
ASSLGSGAYNEQF
>TRBV5-4|TRBJ2-2|TRBD2
ASRLNLAGGDTGELF
>TRBV19|TRBJ1-2|TRBD1
ASTGTGGSVGYT
>TRBV5-4|TRBJ2-3|TRBD2
ASSLGLAGDTQY
>TRBV12-5|TRBJ2-4|TRBD2
ASGLRVLAGGPQAKNTQY
>TRBV6-1|TRBJ1-2|TRBD1
ASNFDRVSGYT
>TRBV11-3|TRBJ1-4|TRBD1
ASSPRTGRTNEKLF
>TRBV20-1|TRBJ2-1|.
SARGFDEQF
>TRBV28|TRBJ2-7|.
ASSVPQGSEQY
>TRBV15|TRBJ2-4|TRBD2
ATSRDLVLASGGNKNIQY
>TRBV7-3|TRBJ2-7|.
ASSWTMGSEQY
>TRBV7-2|TRBJ1-5|TRBD1
ASSLERTGLGPQH
>TRBV7-9|TRBJ2-3|TRBD2
ASSPTTVAGGTDTQY
>TRBV7-3|TRBJ2-1|TRBD2
ASSGGTSGNNEQF
>TRBV18|TRBJ1-5|.
ASSPQGPGFPQH
>TRBV19|TRBJ2-3|TRBD2
ASRAGGVDTQY
>TRBV5-1|TRBJ1-6|.
ASSSPQNNSPLH
>TRBV11-2|TRBJ2-1|TRBD1
AAGSGGRLEQF
>TRBV2|TRBJ1-1|TRBD1
ASRVQGFGAF
>TRBV27|TRBJ1-5|.
ASSLVQYQPQH
>TRBV27|TRBJ1-6|.
ASTWWQGGNSPLH
>TRBV6-1|TRBJ2-7|.
ASRVREQY
>TRBV27|TRBJ1-6|TRBD1
ASSLSQGVSSPLH
>TRBV6-6|TRBJ1-3|.
ASSYTRGSSGNTIY
>TRBV11-3|TRBJ2-7|.
ASSSRTGSSYEQY
>TRBV19|TRBJ2-7|TRBD2
ASRRLAGQSYEQY
>TRBV7-9|TRBJ1-3|TRBD1
ASRGTGQGNTIY
>TRBV7-3|TRBJ2-7|TRBD2
ASSLSGGSYEQY
>TRBV30|TRBJ1-3|.
AWSTQSGNTIY
>TRBV19|TRBJ1-1|TRBD1
ASRIPGQGHAGTEAF
>TRBV30|TRBJ1-2|.
AWSASRDGYT
>TRBV6-5|TRBJ1-3|.
ASRPGGSGNTIY
>TRBV4-2|TRBJ2-1|TRBD1
ASSPSGQGPYNEQF